This is a list of T cell receptor beta chains from one sample in a study of technical replicates of blood from a few donors. The method was immunoSEQ multiplex PCR; TCRdb's version includes in-frame clones alone and lacks a portion of them. The sample holds 84,000 or so clones, 94% seen once. Sequencing was done on a sample of T cells isolated from PBMCs. The receptor source for this set is a human donor in good health. The CDR3 runs from the conserved cysteine through the conserved F or W. Fields, in order: V gene, J gene, CDR3 protein.

V: TRBV5-6
J: TRBJ2-3
CDR3: CASSPILLAARTDTQYF

V: TRBV6-5
J: TRBJ1-6
CDR3: CASSLLTGENSPLHF

V: TRBV5-6
J: TRBJ1-1
CDR3: CASSLDRGSFF

V: TRBV30
J: TRBJ1-5
CDR3: CAWTLGQCNQPQHF

V: TRBV4-1
J: TRBJ2-7
CDR3: CASSHTGTATYEQYF

V: TRBV27
J: TRBJ2-5
CDR3: CASSLVAGPTQETQYF

V: TRBV2
J: TRBJ1-5
CDR3: CASSPDSSNQPQHF

V: TRBV5-1
J: TRBJ2-5
CDR3: CASSQGGGTAETQYF

V: TRBV11-3
J: TRBJ1-1
CDR3: CASSPFTVNTEAFF

V: TRBV14
J: TRBJ1-1
CDR3: CASSQLKIRTGGVNTEAFF

V: TRBV5-8
J: TRBJ2-3
CDR3: CASSLTGLDTQYF

V: TRBV9
J: TRBJ2-3
CDR3: CASSVGGGRTADTQYF

V: TRBV7-9
J: TRBJ2-5
CDR3: CASSLAFLASGGRQETQYF

V: TRBV4-1
J: TRBJ1-3
CDR3: CASSQDHFGFDRGPSGNTIYF

V: TRBV27
J: TRBJ2-7
CDR3: CASTKDSPYEQYF

V: TRBV6-1
J: TRBJ1-2
CDR3: CASSEALQHGYGYTF

V: TRBV30
J: TRBJ1-5
CDR3: CAWSGDRVDQPQHF

V: TRBV4-1
J: TRBJ1-5
CDR3: CASSQGPGQPNQPQHF

V: TRBV4-1
J: TRBJ2-3
CDR3: CASSQSTSPDTQYF

V: TRBV2
J: TRBJ1-4
CDR3: CASTSGEEEKLFF

V: TRBV2
J: TRBJ1-4
CDR3: CAIAGWSNEKLFF

V: TRBV2
J: TRBJ1-5
CDR3: CASSEGQGINQPQHF

V: TRBV19
J: TRBJ2-7
CDR3: CASSNDVNGYEQYF

V: TRBV27
J: TRBJ1-2
CDR3: CASSSGQVVDGYTF